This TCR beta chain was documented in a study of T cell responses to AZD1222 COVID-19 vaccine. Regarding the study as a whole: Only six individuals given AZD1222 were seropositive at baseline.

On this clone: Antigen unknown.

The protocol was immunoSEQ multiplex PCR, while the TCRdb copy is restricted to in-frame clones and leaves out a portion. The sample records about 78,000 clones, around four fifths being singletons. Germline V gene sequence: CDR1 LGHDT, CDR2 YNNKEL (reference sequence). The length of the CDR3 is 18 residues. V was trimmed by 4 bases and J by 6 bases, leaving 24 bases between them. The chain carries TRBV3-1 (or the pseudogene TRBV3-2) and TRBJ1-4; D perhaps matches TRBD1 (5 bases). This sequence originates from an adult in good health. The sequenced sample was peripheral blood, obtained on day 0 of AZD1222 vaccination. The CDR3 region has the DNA TGTGCCAGCAGCCCCCTCCAGGGACTAACGGAGGGTGATGAAAAACTGTTTTTT. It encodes CASSPLQGLTEGDEKLFF.